These T cell receptor beta chains were read from a single sample in a study of cytomegalovirus exposure and HLA in healthy donors. This table comes from immunoSEQ multiplex PCR, and its TCRdb copy is limited to in-frame clones, with some not included. The sample contains 120,000 or so clones, less than 80% of which appear only once. Material: PBMCs. The receptors were gathered from a man aged 40-55 years in good health and CMV-seropositive. Both conserved end residues are part of each CDR3. The D gene is left open where the match is weak. Only some rows state a clone size, as once, few, many or a class for expanded clones.

clone_size j_call v_call d_call cdr3_aa cdr3_nt
NA TRBJ2-7 TRBV5-1 NA CASSVARAYEQYF TGCGCCAGCAGCGTCGCCAGGGCCTACGAGCAGTACTTC
NA TRBJ1-1 TRBV10-1 NA CASRPGGANTEAFF TGCGCCAGCAGGCCAGGTGGGGCGAACACTGAAGCTTTCTTT
NA TRBJ2-1 TRBV6-5 NA CASRASAVYNEQFF TGTGCCAGCAGAGCTAGCGCCGTCTACAATGAGCAGTTCTTC
NA TRBJ1-2 TRBV6-5 TRBD1 CASSRYRDSGNGYTF TGTGCCAGCAGTCGTTACCGGGACAGCGGTAATGGCTACACCTTC
NA TRBJ1-1 TRBV7-3 NA CASSPTQANTEAFF TGTGCCAGCAGCCCTACGCAGGCGAACACTGAAGCTTTCTTT
NA TRBJ1-6 TRBV5-6 NA CASSLDGSSYNSPLHF TGTGCCAGCAGCTTGGACGGTAGCTCCTATAATTCACCCCTCCACTTT
NA TRBJ2-5 TRBV11-1 TRBD2 CASSRQGGGGGETQYF TGTGCCAGCAGCCGCCAAGGCGGGGGTGGAGGAGAGACCCAGTACTTC
NA TRBJ2-7 TRBV7-2 TRBD2 CAFLRVRGGEQYF TGTGCCTTCCTCCGGGTTCGGGGGGGAGAGCAGTACTTC
NA TRBJ2-7 TRBV6-1 NA CASRQEIVYEQYF TGTGCCAGCAGGCAGGAAATCGTCTACGAGCAGTACTTC
NA TRBJ2-7 TRBV18 TRBD2 CASSEREGSYEQYF TGTGCCAGCTCCGAGCGGGAGGGGTCCTACGAGCAGTACTTC
NA TRBJ2-7 TRBV20-1 NA CSASGVYEQYF TGCAGTGCTAGCGGGGTGTACGAGCAGTACTTC
NA TRBJ2-5 TRBV11-3 NA CASSLGSTGTQETQYF TGTGCCAGCAGCTTAGGAAGTACGGGAACCCAAGAGACCCAGTACTTC
NA TRBJ2-3 TRBV6-5 NA CASSSPGLSPDTQYF TGTGCCAGCAGTAGCCCGGGACTGTCCCCAGATACGCAGTATTTT
NA TRBJ2-3 TRBV6-6 NA CASSSEGLSTDTQYF TGTGCCAGCAGTTCGGAGGGACTTTCCACAGATACGCAGTATTTT
NA TRBJ2-3 TRBV11-3 TRBD2 CASSPGLAGGRTDTQYF TGTGCCAGCAGCCCCGGACTAGCGGGAGGGCGCACAGATACGCAGTATTTT
NA TRBJ1-1 TRBV27 NA CASSFIPRNTEAFF TGTGCCAGCAGTTTTATCCCCAGGAACACTGAAGCTTTCTTT
NA TRBJ2-1 TRBV21-1 NA CASRDRSSYNEQFF TGTGCCAGCAGGGACAGGAGTTCCTACAATGAGCAGTTCTTC
once TRBJ2-5 TRBV5-1 TRBD1 CASSRSRTDRVSETQYF TGCGCCAGCAGCCGAAGCAGGACTGACAGGGTCTCAGAGACCCAGTACTTC
NA TRBJ2-4 TRBV4-2 NA CASSQDSGSSAKNIQYF TGTGCCAGCAGCCAAGATTCAGGGTCATCAGCCAAAAACATTCAGTACTTC
NA TRBJ2-1 TRBV5-1 TRBD1 CASSLDRGYNEQFF TGCGCCAGCAGCTTGGACAGGGGGTACAATGAGCAGTTCTTC
once TRBJ2-1 TRBV5-1 NA CASSLALLSDEQFF TGCGCCAGCAGCTTGGCCCTCTTGTCGGATGAGCAGTTCTTC
few TRBJ2-3 TRBV2 TRBD1 CASTFEGQGLTDTQYF TGTGCCAGCACCTTCGAGGGACAGGGGCTCACAGATACGCAGTATTTT
NA TRBJ2-2 TRBV5-1 NA CASSTRGGDTGELFF TGCGCCAGCAGCACCAGGGGCGGCGACACCGGGGAGCTGTTTTTT
few TRBJ1-4 TRBV6-1 TRBD1 CASSLGQTEKLFF TGTGCCAGCTCATTGGGACAGACAGAAAAACTGTTTTTT
few TRBJ2-3 TRBV18 TRBD2 CASSPARGAGTDTQYF TGTGCCAGCTCACCAGCGCGGGGGGCCGGCACAGATACGCAGTATTTT
once TRBJ1-1 TRBV27 NA CASSRSGYVEIKAFF TGTGCCAGCAGCCGAAGCGGCTACGTTGAAATCAAAGCTTTCTTT
few TRBJ2-7 TRBV19 NA CASSHTGNYEQYF TGTGCCAGTAGCCATACAGGGAACTACGAGCAGTACTTC
NA TRBJ2-1 TRBV9 TRBD1 CASSVEQGNNEQFF TGTGCCAGCAGCGTAGAACAGGGGAACAATGAGCAGTTCTTC
NA TRBJ2-5 TRBV30 TRBD2 CAWSSSGTSYF TGTGCCTGGAGTTCCAGCGGGACCTCTTACTTC